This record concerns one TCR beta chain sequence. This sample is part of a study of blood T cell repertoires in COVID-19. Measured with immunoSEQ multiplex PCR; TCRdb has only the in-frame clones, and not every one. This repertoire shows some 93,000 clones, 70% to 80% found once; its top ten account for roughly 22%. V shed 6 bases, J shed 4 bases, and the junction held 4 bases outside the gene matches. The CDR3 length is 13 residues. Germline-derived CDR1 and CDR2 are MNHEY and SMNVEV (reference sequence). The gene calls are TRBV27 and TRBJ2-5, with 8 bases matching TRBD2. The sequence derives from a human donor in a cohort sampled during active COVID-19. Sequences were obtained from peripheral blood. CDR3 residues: CASSRGLGETQYF. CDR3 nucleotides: TGTGCCAGCAGCCGGGGACTAGGAGAGACCCAGTACTTC.